This T cell receptor (beta chain) came from a study of cytomegalovirus exposure and HLA in healthy donors. The wider study: Earlier work reported roughly 120 million unique TCR beta sequences from about 170 million T cells.

Of note for this clone: Its cognate antigen is unknown.

The study's findings and limits: When a later analysis compared HLA-associated TCR beta chains with equally common others, the HLA-associated chains turned out to be more clonally expanded and to have lower generation probabilities.

Use of 60 Vbeta and 13 Jbeta primers characterized the PCR. This table comes from immunoSEQ multiplex PCR, and its TCRdb copy is limited to in-frame clones, with some not included. The top ten hold 5.1% of the sample, which has fewer than 150,000 clones, 70% to 80% seen once. The junction had 4 bases not matched to a gene; V was cut back by 4 bases and J by 1 base. This CDR3 spans 15 amino acids. CDR1 is MNHEY and CDR2 is SMNVEV in the germline V gene (reference sequence). Sequencing was carried out using PBMCs. The TCR was taken from a male donor in good health and CMV-seronegative. The gene calls are TRBV27 and TRBJ2-7, with 10 bases matching TRBD1. The CDR3 DNA is TGTGCCAGCAGTTATCAGGGACAGGGGTCCTACGAGCAGTACTTC. Residues: CASSYQGQGSYEQYF.